These 11 T cell receptor beta chains share one sample of origin, sequenced in a study of blood T cell repertoires in COVID-19. The method was immunoSEQ multiplex PCR; TCRdb's version includes in-frame clones alone and lacks a portion of them. The table records some 200,000 clones, approximately 80% of them present only once. Material: PBMCs or T cells enriched from blood (not recorded which). Receptors originate from a woman in her forties or fifties who had recovered from COVID-19.

Regarding this clone: The same CDR3 arises from other DNA sequences in this sample as well. DNA of the CDR3: TGTGCCAGCAGCTCGGGACTAGCGGGAGGGGAGCAGTACTTC. This translates into CASSSGLAGGEQYF. The chain couples TRBV11-3 to TRBJ2-7, with 16 bases fitting TRBD2. From germline, CDR1 is SGHNT and CDR2 YENEEA. The V gene end was trimmed by 4 bases and the J gene end by 7 bases; junction bases not matched to a gene: 1. The CDR3 runs 14 residues.

The V and J genes are TRBV5-8 and TRBJ2-3; TRBD2 matches 8 bases. The CDR3 sequence is 15 residues long. With 4 bases clipped from V and 6 bases from J, the junction kept 10 bases outside the gene matches. CDR1 and CDR2 (germline): SGHTS, YDEGEE. The CDR3 DNA is TGTGCCAGCAGCACGGGGACTAGGGCGCCGGATACGCAGTATTTT. As protein: CASSTGTRAPDTQYF.

The genes are TRBV14 and TRBJ1-2, with D tentatively TRBD1 (6 bases). The V end lost 4 bases, the J end lost 2 bases, and 11 bases lay between the germline ends. The CDR3 length is 14 residues. Looked up from germline, CDR1 is SGHDN and CDR2 is FVKESK. The CDR3 here is CASSRDTKNYGYTF. DNA for the CDR3: TGTGCCAGCAGCCGGGACACTAAAAACTATGGCTACACCTTC.

V gene TRBV19 combines with J gene TRBJ1-1; D is ambiguous. Germline V CDR1 and CDR2: LNHDA, SQIVND (reference sequence). The CDR3 spans 13 residues. V gave up 0 bases and J gave up 7 bases, with 9 bases separating them. The CDR3 bases are TGTGCCAGTAGTATAGATCACGGGTTTGAAGCTTTCTTT. As protein: CASSIDHGFEAFF.

V and J are TRBV11-2 and TRBJ2-7; 10 bases match TRBD2. This CDR3 region has 14 residues. Germline loops: CDR1 SGHAT, CDR2 FQNNGV. Trimming removed 6 bases from V and 0 bases from J; junction bases left unmatched: 2. The chain's CDR3 is CASRASGSSYEQYF. CDR3 DNA: TGTGCCAGCAGGGCTAGCGGGAGCTCCTACGAGCAGTACTTC.

This chain joins TRBV5-1 and TRBJ2-2, with 10 bases lining up with TRBD2. The CDR3 is 15 residues long. Germline V gene data show CDR1 as SGHRS and CDR2 as YFSETQ. Trimming removed 5 bases from V and 4 bases from J; junction bases left unmatched: 5. CDR3 protein: CASSLLAGSTGELFF. The DNA of the CDR3 is TGCGCCAGCAGTTTACTAGCGGGGAGCACCGGGGAGCTGTTTTTT.

The gene calls are TRBV14 and TRBJ2-3; 7 positions match TRBD2. Per germline, CDR1 SGHDN and CDR2 FVKESK. The CDR3 is 16 residues long. V dropped 3 bases and J dropped 0; count of bases not matched to a gene: 6. The DNA of the CDR3 is TGTGCCAGCAGCCATTGGTCTAGCGGTAGCACAGATACGCAGTATTTT. Residues: CASSHWSSGSTDTQYF.

This clone was seen many times. The CDR3 region is CASSAGGGGNEQFF. CDR3 nucleotides: TGCGCCAGCAGCGCGGGAGGTGGCGGCAATGAGCAGTTCTTC. The rearrangement joins TRBV10-1 to TRBJ2-1; 8 nucleotides agree with TRBD2. The CDR3 covers 14 residues. V lost 6 bases, J lost 6 bases, and 7 bases stayed unmatched. CDR1 and CDR2 (germline): WNHNN, SYGVQD (reference sequence).

V is TRBV6-5 and J is TRBJ2-1; D gene uncertain. The V end lost 5 bases, the J end lost 9 bases, and 14 bases lay between the germline ends. The germline V gene has CDR1 MNHEY and CDR2 SVGAGI. CDR3 length: 13 amino acids. The CDR3 bases are TGTGCCAGCAGTCCTTTCGCTAGACCTGAGCAGTTCTTC. Encoded protein: CASSPFARPEQFF.

This clone was seen only once. V is TRBV7-2 and J is TRBJ1-1; a possible D gene is TRBD1 (6 bases). CDR1 is SGHTA and CDR2 is FQGNSA in the germline V gene. The V gene lost 2 bases and the J gene lost 2 bases, with 12 bases spanning the gap. The CDR3 spans 15 residues. The CDR3 region has the DNA TGTGCCAGCAGCTTAACGACAGGAGGAAACACTGAAGCTTTCTTT. It is translated as CASSLTTGGNTEAFF.

The V and J genes are TRBV29-1 and TRBJ1-6; 7 bases are a match to TRBD1. Germline V CDR1 and CDR2: SQVTM, ANQGSEA. This CDR3 comprises 13 residues. Trimming cost V 6 bases and J 6 bases; bases outside gene matches: 5. As DNA, the CDR3 is TGCAGCGTCGGGGACAGAGCTAATTCACCCCTCCACTTT. Protein: CSVGDRANSPLHF.